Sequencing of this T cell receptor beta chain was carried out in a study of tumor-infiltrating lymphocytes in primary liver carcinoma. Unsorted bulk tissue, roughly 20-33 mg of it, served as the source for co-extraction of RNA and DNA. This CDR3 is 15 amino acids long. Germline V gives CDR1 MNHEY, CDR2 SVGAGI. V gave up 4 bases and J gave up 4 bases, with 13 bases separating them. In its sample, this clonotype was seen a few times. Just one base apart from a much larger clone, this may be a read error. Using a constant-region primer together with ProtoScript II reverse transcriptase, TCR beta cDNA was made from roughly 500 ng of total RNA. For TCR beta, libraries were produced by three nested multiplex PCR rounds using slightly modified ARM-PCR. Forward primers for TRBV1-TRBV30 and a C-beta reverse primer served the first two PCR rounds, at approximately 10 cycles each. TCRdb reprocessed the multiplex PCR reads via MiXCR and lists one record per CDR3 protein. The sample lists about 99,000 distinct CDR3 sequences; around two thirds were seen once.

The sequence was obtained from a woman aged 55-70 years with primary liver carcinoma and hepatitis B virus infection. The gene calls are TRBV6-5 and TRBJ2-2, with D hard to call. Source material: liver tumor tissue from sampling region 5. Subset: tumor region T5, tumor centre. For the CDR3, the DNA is TGTGCCAGCAGTTCCACCCAGCCTCGCACCGGGGAGCTGTTTTTT. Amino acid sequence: CASSSTQPRTGELFF.